This T cell receptor (beta chain) was obtained from a study of cytomegalovirus exposure and HLA in healthy donors. As concerns this clone: Its antigen is unknown.

Germline V gives CDR1 ENHRY, CDR2 SYGVKD. Unmatched junction bases numbered 10, after V lost 5 bases and J lost 0 bases. The CDR3 extends over 18 amino acids. The PCR used 60 Vbeta and 13 Jbeta primers. The method was immunoSEQ multiplex PCR; TCRdb's version includes in-frame clones alone and lacks a portion of them. The sample lists under 200,000 clones, more than 9.5% occurring once. When sampled, the donors appeared nominally healthy, though they likely had unrecorded immune exposures. Study-level findings and limits: The study found most TCR sequences rare, yet found some public TCRs in many donors. An ancestry cluster, one associated with Asian ancestry, reportedly showed fewer N-insertions than the approximately 670-donor mean in a later analysis.

The specimen sequenced was PBMCs. This TCR was recovered from a man aged 45-60 years in good health and CMV-seropositive. This chain joins TRBV10-3 and TRBJ2-5; 12 bases are a match to TRBD2. DNA for the CDR3: TGTGCCATCAGTCCCTCAAGGGGACTAGCGGGTAACCAAGAGACCCAGTACTTC. Amino acids: CAISPSRGLAGNQETQYF.